A single sample gave rise to the 25 T cell receptor beta chains below, sequenced in a study of shared clonotypes between healthy human individuals. The protocol was immunoSEQ multiplex PCR, while the TCRdb copy is restricted to in-frame clones and leaves out a portion. The sample carries approximately 600,000 clones, approximately 96% recorded once. Naive CD8 cells were CD45RO-negative, positively selected for CCR7, excluding terminally differentiated effector memory CD45RA+ cells. The sample taken for sequencing was naive CD8+ T cells sorted from blood. The receptors here all came from a woman aged 30 to 39 in good health.

V usage is TRBV19 and J usage is TRBJ2-3; no reliable D call. Germline CDR1 reads LNHDA; CDR2 reads SQIVND (reference sequence). The V and J ends lost 2 bases and 0 bases respectively, with 9 bases between them. The CDR3 consists of 15 residues. The CDR3 sequence: CASSIWGWSTDTQYF. The CDR3 DNA follows: TGTGCCAGTAGTATATGGGGATGGAGCACAGATACGCAGTATTTT.

This chain connects TRBV5-6 to TRBJ1-1, with 8 bases aligning to TRBD1. Trimming took 3 bases from V and 1 from J; bases not matched to a gene: 2. The length of the CDR3 is 14 residues. Per germline, CDR1 SGHDT and CDR2 YYEEEE. This chain's CDR3 is CASSWGTGNTEAFF. The CDR3 coding sequence is TGTGCCAGCAGCTGGGGGACAGGGAACACTGAAGCTTTCTTT.

The gene calls are TRBV6-5 and TRBJ2-7, with 7 bases matching TRBD2. The trim removed 2 bases at V and 3 bases at J, leaving 7 bases unmatched. The CDR3 has 15 residues. The germline V gene encodes CDR1 MNHEY and CDR2 SVGAGI. The CDR3 reads CASSYGEGISYEQYF. DNA of the CDR3: TGTGCCAGCAGTTACGGGGAGGGGATCAGCTACGAGCAGTACTTC.

The chain recombines TRBV28 with TRBJ2-1; either TRBD1 or TRBD2 may supply D (7 bases each). The CDR3 runs to 15 residues. V was pared by 3 bases and J by 8 bases, with 17 bases between. CDR1 and CDR2 (germline): MDHEN, SYDVKM. The CDR3 DNA follows: TGTGCCAGCAGTTTCAGGGGGGGCCCCCAGGATGAGCAGTTCTTC. As protein: CASSFRGGPQDEQFF.

The chain recombines TRBV7-9 with TRBJ2-7; 7 bases are shared with TRBD2. The CDR3 runs 15 residues. Germline CDR1 and CDR2: SEHNR and FQNEAQ (reference sequence). After removal of 1 base from V and 3 bases from J, the junction contained 6 bases not matched to a gene. The CDR3 loop is CASSLVGLADYEQYF. DNA of the CDR3: TGTGCCAGCAGCTTAGTGGGCCTAGCGGACTACGAGCAGTACTTC.

The sample holds a few counts of this clone. The chain has TRBV7-9 and TRBJ1-2; TRBD1 aligns across 7 bases. CDR3 length: 14 amino acids. V gave up 5 bases and J gave up 6 bases; unmatched junction bases: 9. Germline loops: CDR1 SEHNR, CDR2 FQNEAQ (reference sequence). CDR3 nucleotide sequence: TGTGCCAGCAGCCCGGACAGGTTAAGAAATGGCTACACCTTC. Translation gives CASSPDRLRNGYTF.

V and J are TRBV15 and TRBJ2-7; TRBD2 aligns across 8 bases. This CDR3 region has 15 residues. Germline loops: CDR1 LNHNV, CDR2 YYDKDF (reference sequence). Trimming removed 2 bases from V and 6 bases from J; junction bases left unmatched: 9. CDR3: CATSRPERTSPEQYF. The CDR3 DNA sequence: TGTGCCACCAGCAGACCCGAAAGGACTAGCCCCGAGCAGTACTTC.

The V gene is TRBV13, the J gene TRBJ2-1; tentatively, D is TRBD1 or TRBD2 (5 bases each). CDR1 and CDR2 (germline): PRHDT, FYEKMQ (reference sequence). The CDR3 is 16 residues long. The V end lost 4 bases, the J end lost 2 bases, and 15 bases lay between the germline ends. The CDR3 bases are TGTGCCAGCAGCTCCGGGACCCCCGCCCCCTACAATGAGCAGTTCTTC. Its translation is CASSSGTPAPYNEQFF.

The V and J genes are TRBV13 and TRBJ2-7; TRBD1 matches 12 bases. The V and J ends lost 5 bases and 3 bases, in that order; junction bases with no gene match: 5. This CDR3 is built from 15 residues. The germline V gene encodes CDR1 PRHDT and CDR2 FYEKMQ (reference sequence). The CDR3 DNA follows: TGTGCCAGCAGCGACGGGACAGGGGGCTTCTACGAGCAGTACTTC. It specifies CASSDGTGGFYEQYF.

Of note for this clone: Other nucleotide sequences in the sample specify the same CDR3. The chain links TRBV27 to TRBJ1-5; 8 positions agree with TRBD1. CDR3 length equals 15 residues. V trimming: 2 bases; J trimming: 4 bases; junction bases outside the gene matches: 4. Germline V CDR1 and CDR2: MNHEY, SMNVEV (reference sequence). The CDR3 loop is CASSLGTGGNQPQHF. CDR3 DNA sequence: TGTGCCAGCAGTTTAGGTACAGGGGGGAATCAGCCCCAGCATTTT.

The CDR3 DNA reads as TGTGCCAGCAGCGCCACAGGGGGGGTTGAAAAACTGTTTTTT. Its protein is CASSATGGVEKLFF. The gene calls are TRBV9 and TRBJ1-4, with 8 bases identical to TRBD1. Germline assignment: CDR1 SGDLS and CDR2 YYNGEE. Trimming removed 3 bases from V and 7 bases from J; junction bases left unmatched: 5. The CDR3 covers 14 residues. The complete variable domain, with remaining parts taken from reference TRBV9 and TRBJ1-4, reads DSGVTQTPKHLITATGQRVTLRCSPRSGDLSVYWYQQSLDQGLQFLIQYYNGEERAKGNILERFSAQQFPDLHSELNLSSLELGDSALYFCASSATGGVEKLFFGSGTQLSVL.

V usage is TRBV7-8 and J usage is TRBJ1-4; 10 nucleotides align to TRBD1. CDR3 size: 20 residues. In germline, CDR1 is SGHVS, CDR2 FQNEAQ. V lost 3 bases and J lost 8; bases outside the gene matches: 21. The CDR3 region is CASSFQSRDRGQGPREKLFF. The CDR3 DNA reads TGTGCCAGCAGCTTTCAAAGCCGGGACAGGGGTCAGGGTCCCAGAGAAAAACTGTTTTTT.

The CDR3 DNA reads as TGCGCCAGCAGCTTCGGGACAGGGGAATGGACTGAAGCTTTCTTT. It codes for CASSFGTGEWTEAFF. This rearrangement joins TRBV5-1 to TRBJ1-1; TRBD1 matches 10 bases. The length of the CDR3 is 15 residues. Trimming took 2 bases from V and 5 from J; bases not matched to a gene: 6. Germline V gene lookup returns CDR1 SGHRS and CDR2 YFSETQ.

J is TRBJ2-7 and V is TRBV27; TRBD1 might be the D (6 bases). CDR3 length equals 14 residues. Germline V CDR1 and CDR2: MNHEY, SMNVEV (reference sequence). Trimming stripped 2 bases from V and 3 bases from J, with 11 bases between. The CDR3 sequence is CASSLTQGDYEQYF. CDR3 DNA: TGTGCCAGCAGTTTAACACAGGGTGACTACGAGCAGTACTTC.

J is TRBJ2-1 and V is TRBV27; the match to TRBD2 covers 10 bases. Germline V gene data show CDR1 as MNHEY and CDR2 as SMNVEV (reference sequence). This CDR3 contains 16 residues. V gave up 3 bases and J gave up 5 bases; unmatched junction bases: 7. CDR3 bases: TGTGCCAGCAGTTTCTTTGGGACTAGCGAGAACAATGAGCAGTTCTTC. It codes for CASSFFGTSENNEQFF.

On this clone: A junction boundary mismatches the germline segment, possibly from a read error. This rearrangement joins TRBV15 to TRBJ1-1, with unresolved D. Germline CDR1 LNHNV, CDR2 YYDKDF (reference sequence). The CDR3 length is 12 residues. CDR3 nucleotides: TGTGCCACCAGCAGAGATGGAACTGGAGCTTTCTTT. This translates into CATSRDGTGAFF.

The chain joins TRBV9 to TRBJ2-5; possible D gene TRBD1, 5 bases. Trimming took off 0 bases at V and 5 bases at J, with 11 bases between the two ends. The CDR3 has 14 residues. CDR1 and CDR2 from the germline V gene are SGDLS and YYNGEE. The CDR3 DNA reads TGTGCCAGCAGCGTAGAGGGGCTGGGGGAGACCCAGTACTTC. It specifies CASSVEGLGETQYF.

CDR3 nucleotides: TGCGCCAGCAGCCTCCAACTCCGCACCGGGGAGCTGTTTTTT. Translation gives CASSLQLRTGELFF. This chain joins TRBV4-1 and TRBJ2-2, with D uncertain. CDR1 MGHRA and CDR2 YSYEKL come from the germline V gene. V shed 4 bases and J shed 4 bases, with 10 bases lying between them. The CDR3 consists of 14 residues.

This chain connects TRBV30 to TRBJ1-4; tentative D call: TRBD1 (5 bases). This CDR3 is built from 15 residues. The V end was cut by 0 bases, the J end by 0 bases, with 8 bases between. Germline CDR1 is GTSNPN and CDR2 is SVGIG (reference sequence). The CDR3 loop reads CAWSVGAATNEKLFF. In DNA form, the CDR3 reads TGTGCCTGGAGTGTTGGGGCAGCAACTAATGAAAAACTGTTTTTT.

The rearrangement joins TRBV5-4 to TRBJ1-2, with TRBD1 identical over 8 bases. V lost 7 bases to trimming and J lost 3 bases; unmatched junction nucleotides: 8. CDR1 is SGHNT and CDR2 is YYREEE in the germline V gene (reference sequence). The CDR3 loop spans 14 amino acids. The CDR3: CASRTGGIDYGYTF. DNA of the CDR3: TGTGCCAGCCGAACAGGGGGTATCGACTATGGCTACACCTTC.

The chain's CDR3 is CASTYRGGGFYEQYF. DNA for the CDR3: TGTGCCAGCACTTATCGGGGGGGCGGCTTCTACGAGCAGTACTTC. This chain connects TRBV6-1 to TRBJ2-7; 8 bases align to TRBD2. CDR3 size: 15 residues. The germline gives CDR1 MNHNS, CDR2 SASEGT. V lost 7 bases to trimming and J lost 3 bases; unmatched junction nucleotides: 11.

This clone was seen more than once but under ten times. V usage is TRBV2 and J usage is TRBJ2-2, with D uncertain. V lost 0 bases, J lost 7 bases, and 9 bases lay in between. The CDR3 is made up of 14 amino acids. Looked up from germline, CDR1 is SNHLY and CDR2 is FYNNEI. The CDR3 protein is CASSEASLIGELFF. CDR3 coding DNA: TGTGCCAGCAGTGAAGCAAGCTTGATCGGGGAGCTGTTTTTT.

The chain recombines TRBV6-5 with TRBJ1-1; no reliable D call. From germline, CDR1 is MNHEY and CDR2 SVGAGI. This CDR3 has 13 residues. The ends were cut back, 5 bases at V and 11 bases at J, with 18 bases in the middle. The CDR3 spells CASSVSPVTDAFF. The CDR3 DNA is TGTGCCAGCAGTGTATCACCCGTCACCGACGCTTTCTTT.

The chain has TRBV30 and TRBJ1-3, with D uncertain. Looked up from germline, CDR1 is GTSNPN and CDR2 is SVGIG (reference sequence). The CDR3 length is 13 residues. V was shortened by 2 bases and J by 4 bases, with 9 bases between the two germline ends. The CDR3 nucleotides read TGTGCCTGGAGTAGAGATTCAGGAAACACCATATATTTT. Its protein product is CAWSRDSGNTIYF.

The rearrangement joins TRBV7-3 to TRBJ2-1; 7 bases fit TRBD2. V trimming: 1 base; J trimming: 8 bases; junction bases outside the gene matches: 17. CDR1 and CDR2 from the germline V gene are SGHTA and FQGTGA. This CDR3 spans 18 amino acids. The CDR3 loop is CASSLNPSFTGGADEQFF. CDR3 sequence (DNA): TGTGCCAGCAGCTTAAACCCCTCATTCACGGGAGGAGCGGATGAGCAGTTCTTC. The full variable domain, completed using reference TRBV7-3 and TRBJ2-1, is GAGVSQTPSNKVTEKGKYVELRCDPISGHTALYWYRQSLGQGPEFLIYFQGTGAADDSGLPNDRFFAVRPEGSVSTLKIQRTERGDSAVYLCASSLNPSFTGGADEQFFGPGTRLTVL.